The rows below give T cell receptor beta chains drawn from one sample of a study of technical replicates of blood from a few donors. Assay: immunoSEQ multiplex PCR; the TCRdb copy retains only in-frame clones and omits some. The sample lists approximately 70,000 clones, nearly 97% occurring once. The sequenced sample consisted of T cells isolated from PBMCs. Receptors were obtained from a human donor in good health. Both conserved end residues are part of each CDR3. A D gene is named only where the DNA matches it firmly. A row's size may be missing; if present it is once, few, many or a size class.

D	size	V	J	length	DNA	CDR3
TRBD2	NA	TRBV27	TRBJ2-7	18	TGTGCCAGCAGTCGAATACCGGGACTAGCGGGAGACGCGCACGAGCAGTACTTC	CASSRIPGLAGDAHEQYF
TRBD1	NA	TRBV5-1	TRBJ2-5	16	TGCGCCAGCAGCTTGTTCGTAGGGACAGGAGAAGAGACCCAGTACTTC	CASSLFVGTGEETQYF
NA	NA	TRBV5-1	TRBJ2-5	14	TGCGCCAGCAGCTTGGGACAGTTCCAAGAGACCCAGTACTTC	CASSLGQFQETQYF
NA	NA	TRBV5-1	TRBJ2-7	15	TGCGCCAGCAGCTTGGAGTTGGGCCTCTACTACGAGCAGTACTTC	CASSLELGLYYEQYF
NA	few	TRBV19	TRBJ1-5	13	TGTGCCAGTAGTATGGCGGGAAATCAGCCCCAGCATTTT	CASSMAGNQPQHF
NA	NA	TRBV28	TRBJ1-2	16	TGTGCCACGGGGGGTTTGGAGGGAAGCGATCGGTATGGCTACACCTTC	CATGGLEGSDRYGYTF
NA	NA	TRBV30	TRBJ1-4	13	TGTGCCTGGCGGCCCAGGGGTGGTGAAAAACTGTTTTTT	CAWRPRGGEKLFF
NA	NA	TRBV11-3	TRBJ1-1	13	TGTGCCAGCAGCTTTAGAAGCTCCGAAGAAGCTTTCTTT	CASSFRSSEEAFF
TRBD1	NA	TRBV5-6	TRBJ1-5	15	TGTGCCAGCAGCTTGGACAGGGGAAGCAATCAGCCCCAGCATTTT	CASSLDRGSNQPQHF
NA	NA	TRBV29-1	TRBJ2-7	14	TGCAGCGTTGAAGGGGGGCCCGAGGTCTACGAGCAGTACTTC	CSVEGGPEVYEQYF
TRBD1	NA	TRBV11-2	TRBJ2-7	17	TGTGCCAGCAGCTTTAGTGGCACCGAGACAGGGTTCTACGAGCAGTACTTC	CASSFSGTETGFYEQYF
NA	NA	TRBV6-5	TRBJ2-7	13	TGTGCCAGCGGTCAGGCCAGAGGGTACGAGCAGTACTTC	CASGQARGYEQYF
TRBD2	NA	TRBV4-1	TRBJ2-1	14	TGCGCCAGCAGCCCAGTACTAGCGGACAATGAGCAGTTCTTC	CASSPVLADNEQFF
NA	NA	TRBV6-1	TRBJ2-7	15	TGTGCCAGCAGTGAAACCATGGATGGGCCTTACGAGCAGTACTTC	CASSETMDGPYEQYF
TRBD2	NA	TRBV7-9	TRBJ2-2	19	TGTGCCAGCAGTAATCGGGCCTACGGAGCGGGAGGTACCACCGGGGAGCTGTTTTTT	CASSNRAYGAGGTTGELFF
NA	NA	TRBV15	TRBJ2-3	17	TGTGCCACCAGCAGAGATCGGAGCGGAGCCTGGGGAGATACGCAGTATTTT	CATSRDRSGAWGDTQYF
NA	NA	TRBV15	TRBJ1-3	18	TGTGCCACCAGCAGAGATCTGGCATTGGGGGGTCCTGGAAACACCATATATTTT	CATSRDLALGGPGNTIYF
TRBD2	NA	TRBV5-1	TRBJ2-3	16	TGCGCCAGCAGCCCTGCACCCGGGGGGGGCACAGATACGCAGTATTTT	CASSPAPGGGTDTQYF
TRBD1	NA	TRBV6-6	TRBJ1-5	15	TGTGCCAGCAGCCGGGACAGTAATAGCAATCAGCCCCAGCATTTT	CASSRDSNSNQPQHF
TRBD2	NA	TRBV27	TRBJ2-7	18	TGTGCCAGCTCCCGGACTAGCGGGAGCCTAATATTATCCTACGAGCAGTACTTC	CASSRTSGSLILSYEQYF
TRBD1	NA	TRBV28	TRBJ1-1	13	TGTGCCAGCAGCCCCGGGACAGGTCCCCAAGCTTTCTTT	CASSPGTGPQAFF
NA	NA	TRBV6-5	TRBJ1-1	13	TGTGCCAGCAGCCACCGGAGATACACTGAAGCTTTCTTT	CASSHRRYTEAFF
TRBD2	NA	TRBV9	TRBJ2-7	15	TGTGCCAGCAGCGCGGGAACTAGCGGGTCCCACGAGCAGTACTTC	CASSAGTSGSHEQYF
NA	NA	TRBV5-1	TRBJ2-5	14	TGCGCCAGCAGCTTGGACTCACATCGCGGGACCCAGTACTTC	CASSLDSHRGTQYF
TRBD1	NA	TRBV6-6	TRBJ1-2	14	TGTGCCAGCAGTGACAAGGGACAGGCAGGTGGCTACACCTTC	CASSDKGQAGGYTF
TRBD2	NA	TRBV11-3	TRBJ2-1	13	TGTGCCAGCAGCACTTTTAGCGGGCCTGAGCAGTTCTTC	CASSTFSGPEQFF
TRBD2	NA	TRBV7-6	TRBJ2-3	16	TGTGCCAGCAGCTTAGTGGCTAGCGGGGACGGAGATACGCAGTATTTT	CASSLVASGDGDTQYF
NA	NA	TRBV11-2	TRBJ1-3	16	TGTGCCAGCAGCACGAACCGGGACATGTCAGGAAACACCATATATTTT	CASSTNRDMSGNTIYF
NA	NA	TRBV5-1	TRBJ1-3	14	TGCGCCAGCAATCGGGTTAACTCTGGAAACACCATATATTTT	CASNRVNSGNTIYF
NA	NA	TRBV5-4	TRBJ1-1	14	TGTGCCAGCAGCTTGAGAGGGGGGAACACTGAAGCTTTCTTT	CASSLRGGNTEAFF
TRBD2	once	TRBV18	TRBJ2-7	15	TGTGCCAGCTCACCAGAGGGACTAGCGGCCTACGAGCAGTACTTC	CASSPEGLAAYEQYF
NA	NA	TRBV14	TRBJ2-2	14	TGTGCCAGCAGCCAAGAACTCACCACCGGGGAGCTGTTTTTT	CASSQELTTGELFF
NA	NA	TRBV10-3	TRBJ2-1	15	TGTGCCATCAGTGAGCCCACTAGTTCCTACAATGAGCAGTTCTTC	CAISEPTSSYNEQFF
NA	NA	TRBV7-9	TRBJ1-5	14	TGTGCCAGCAGTCGTCGACAGCGAGAGCAGCCCCAGCATTTT	CASSRRQREQPQHF
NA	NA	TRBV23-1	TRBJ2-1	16	TGCGCCAGCAGTCAAAATTATCGTTGCGGATACAATGAGCAGTTCTTC	CASSQNYRCGYNEQFF
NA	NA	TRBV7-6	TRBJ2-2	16	TGTGCCAGCAGCTTAGTCCTCGTAGCGAACACCGGGGAGCTGTTTTTT	CASSLVLVANTGELFF
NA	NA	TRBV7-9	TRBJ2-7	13	TGTGCCAGCAGCTCTTGGACTCCTGCTGAGCAGTACTTC	CASSSWTPAEQYF
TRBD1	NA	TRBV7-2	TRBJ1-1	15	TGTGCCAGCAGCTCTTTGGAGGGGGCGAACACTGAAGCTTTCTTT	CASSSLEGANTEAFF
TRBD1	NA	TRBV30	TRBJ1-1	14	TGTGCCTGGAGTCATACAGGGGGCTACACTGAAGCTTTCTTT	CAWSHTGGYTEAFF
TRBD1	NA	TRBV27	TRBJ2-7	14	TGTGCCAGCAGTTTACGGGACAGGGTCAACGAGCAGTACTTC	CASSLRDRVNEQYF
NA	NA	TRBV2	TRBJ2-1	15	TGTGCCAGCAGTGGGCGAGGGAGTAGATACAATGAGCAGTTCTTC	CASSGRGSRYNEQFF